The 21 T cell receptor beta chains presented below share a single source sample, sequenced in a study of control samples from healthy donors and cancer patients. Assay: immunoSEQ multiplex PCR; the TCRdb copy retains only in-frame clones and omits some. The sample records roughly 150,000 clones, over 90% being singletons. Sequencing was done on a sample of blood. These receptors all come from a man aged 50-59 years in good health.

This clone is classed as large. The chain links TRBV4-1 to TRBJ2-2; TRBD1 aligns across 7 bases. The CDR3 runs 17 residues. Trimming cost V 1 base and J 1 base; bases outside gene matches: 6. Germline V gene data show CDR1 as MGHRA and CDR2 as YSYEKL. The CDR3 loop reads CASSQGGNRGNTGELFF. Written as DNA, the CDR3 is TGCGCCAGCAGCCAAGGGGGGAACAGGGGGAACACCGGGGAGCTGTTTTTT.

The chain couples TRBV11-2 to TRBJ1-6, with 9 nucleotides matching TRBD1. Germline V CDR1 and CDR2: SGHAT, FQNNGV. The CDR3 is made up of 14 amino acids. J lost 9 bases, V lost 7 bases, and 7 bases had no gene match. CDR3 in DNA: TGTGCCAGCAAAGTCACAGGGGGCATTTCACCCCTCCACTTT. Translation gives CASKVTGGISPLHF. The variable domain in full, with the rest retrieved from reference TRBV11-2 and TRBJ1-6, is EAGVAQSPRYKIIEKRQSVAFWCNPISGHATLYWYQQILGQGPKLLIQFQNNGVVDDSQLPKDRFSAERLKGVDSTLKIQPAKLEDSAVYLCASKVTGGISPLHFGNGTRLTVT.

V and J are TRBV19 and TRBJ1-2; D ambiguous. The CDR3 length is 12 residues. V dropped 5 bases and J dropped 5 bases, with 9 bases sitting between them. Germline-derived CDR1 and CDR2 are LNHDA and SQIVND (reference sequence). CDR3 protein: CASSGAGYGYTF. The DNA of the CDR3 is TGTGCCAGTAGTGGCGCAGGTTATGGCTACACCTTC.

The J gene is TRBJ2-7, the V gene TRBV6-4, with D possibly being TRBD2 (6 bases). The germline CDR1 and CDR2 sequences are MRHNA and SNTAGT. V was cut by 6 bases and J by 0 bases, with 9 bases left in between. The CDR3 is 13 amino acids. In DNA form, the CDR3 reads TGTGCCAGCAGAGAGCGGGTCTCCTACGAGCAGTACTTC. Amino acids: CASRERVSYEQYF.

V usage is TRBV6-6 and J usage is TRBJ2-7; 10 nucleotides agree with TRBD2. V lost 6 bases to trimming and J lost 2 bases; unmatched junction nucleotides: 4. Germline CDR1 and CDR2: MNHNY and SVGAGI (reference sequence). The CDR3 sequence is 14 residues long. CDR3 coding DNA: TGTGCCAGCAGCTGGACTAGCGGAACCTACGAGCAGTACTTC. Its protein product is CASSWTSGTYEQYF.

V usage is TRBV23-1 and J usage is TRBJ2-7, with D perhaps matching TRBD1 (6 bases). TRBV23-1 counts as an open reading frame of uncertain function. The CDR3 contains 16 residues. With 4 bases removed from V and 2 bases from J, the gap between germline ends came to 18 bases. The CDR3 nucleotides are TGCGCCAGCAGTCGCGAAGGCAGGGGTAGCACCTACGAGCAGTACTTC. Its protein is CASSREGRGSTYEQYF.

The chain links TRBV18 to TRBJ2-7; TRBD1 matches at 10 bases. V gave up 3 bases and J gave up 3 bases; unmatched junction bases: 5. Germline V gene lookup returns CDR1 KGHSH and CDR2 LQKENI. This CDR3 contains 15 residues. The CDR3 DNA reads TGTGCCAGCTCACCGAGGGGACAGGGGATCTACGAGCAGTACTTC. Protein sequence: CASSPRGQGIYEQYF. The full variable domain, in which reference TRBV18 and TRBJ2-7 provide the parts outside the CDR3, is NAGVMQNPRHLVRRRGQEARLRCSPMKGHSHVYWYRQLPEEGLKFMVYLQKENIIDESGMPKERFSAEFPKEGPSILRIQQVVRGDSAAYFCASSPRGQGIYEQYFGPGTRLTVT.

CDR3 in DNA: TGCGCCAGCAGCTCCCGTTACAATGAGCAGTTCTTC. Its protein product is CASSSRYNEQFF. This rearrangement joins TRBV5-1 to TRBJ2-1, with D unclear. The germline V and J ends were trimmed by 3 bases and 4 bases, with 5 bases remaining between them. Germline V gene lookup returns CDR1 SGHRS and CDR2 YFSETQ. The CDR3 extends over 12 amino acids.

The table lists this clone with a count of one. The CDR3 DNA follows: TGCGCCAGCAGCCAGCTACAGGGGATGGGGTGGGCTGGCTACACCTTC. Translating it yields CASSQLQGMGWAGYTF. The rearrangement joins TRBV4-1 to TRBJ1-2; TRBD1 aligns across 7 bases. Looked up from germline, CDR1 is MGHRA and CDR2 is YSYEKL. The CDR3 loop spans 16 amino acids. With V trimmed by 3 bases and J by 7 bases, 14 bases remained unmatched.

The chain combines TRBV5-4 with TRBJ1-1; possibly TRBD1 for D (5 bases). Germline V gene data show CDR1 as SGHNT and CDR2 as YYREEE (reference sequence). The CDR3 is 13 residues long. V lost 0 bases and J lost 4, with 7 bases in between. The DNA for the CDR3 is TGTGCCAGCAGCTTGGGGGGGTTCACTGAAGCTTTCTTT. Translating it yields CASSLGGFTEAFF.

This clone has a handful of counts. This CDR3 is CASSQAPGRSTDTQYF. The CDR3 region has the DNA TGTGCCAGCAGCCAAGCCCCGGGCAGGTCCACAGATACGCAGTATTTT. The gene calls are TRBV3-1 (or the pseudogene TRBV3-2) and TRBJ2-3, with no clear D. V lost 1 base, J lost 2 bases, and 13 bases lay in between. The CDR3 loop spans 16 amino acids. Germline V gives CDR1 LGHDT, CDR2 YNNKEL (reference sequence).

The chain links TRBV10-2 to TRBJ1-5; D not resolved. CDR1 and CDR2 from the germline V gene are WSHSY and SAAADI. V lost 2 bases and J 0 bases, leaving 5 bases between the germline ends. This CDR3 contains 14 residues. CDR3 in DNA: TGCGCCAGCAGTGAGACGAATAGCAATCAGCCCCAGCATTTT. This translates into CASSETNSNQPQHF.

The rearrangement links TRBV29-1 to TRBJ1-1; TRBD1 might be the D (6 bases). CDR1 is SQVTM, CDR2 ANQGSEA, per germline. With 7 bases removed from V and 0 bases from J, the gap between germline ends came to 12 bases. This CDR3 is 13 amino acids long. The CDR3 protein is CSAGGQMNTEAFF. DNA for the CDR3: TGCAGCGCTGGCGGACAGATGAACACTGAAGCTTTCTTT.

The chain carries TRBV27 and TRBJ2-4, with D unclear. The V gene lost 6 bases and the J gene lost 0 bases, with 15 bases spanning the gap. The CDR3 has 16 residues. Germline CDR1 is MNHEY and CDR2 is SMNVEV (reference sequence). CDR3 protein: CASSDRRILAKNIQYF. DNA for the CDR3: TGTGCCAGCAGCGACCGACGTATTCTAGCCAAAAACATTCAGTACTTC.

The CDR3, as DNA: TGTGCCAGTATGCGGCAGGGCGGTACCGGGGAGCTGTTTTTT. Its translation: CASMRQGGTGELFF. The chain is built from TRBV19 and TRBJ2-2; D may be TRBD1 (5 bases). The CDR3 sequence is 14 residues long. The V end was cut by 7 bases, the J end by 5 bases, with 14 bases between. From germline, CDR1 is LNHDA and CDR2 SQIVND (reference sequence).

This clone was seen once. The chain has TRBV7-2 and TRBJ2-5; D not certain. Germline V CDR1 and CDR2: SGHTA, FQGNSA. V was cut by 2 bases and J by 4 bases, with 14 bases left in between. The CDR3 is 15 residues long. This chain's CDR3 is CASSLYGDFGETQYF. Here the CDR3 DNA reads TGTGCCAGCAGCTTATACGGAGATTTCGGAGAGACCCAGTACTTC.

The CDR3 here is CASSVLGNTDTQYF. Written as DNA, the CDR3 is TGTGCCAGCAGCGTTTTGGGCAACACAGATACGCAGTATTTT. V and J are TRBV9 and TRBJ2-3; D unclear. CDR3 size: 14 residues. The V and J ends lost 2 bases and 2 bases respectively, with 9 bases between them. Germline CDR1 SGDLS, CDR2 YYNGEE.

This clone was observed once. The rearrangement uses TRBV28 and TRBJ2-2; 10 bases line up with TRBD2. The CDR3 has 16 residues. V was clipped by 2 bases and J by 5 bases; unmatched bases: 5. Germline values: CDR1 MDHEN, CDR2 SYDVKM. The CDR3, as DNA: TGTGCCAGCAGTTTACTAGCGGGAGTGAGGACCGGGGAGCTGTTTTTT. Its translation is CASSLLAGVRTGELFF. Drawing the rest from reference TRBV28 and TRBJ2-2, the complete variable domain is DVKVTQSSRYLVKRTGEKVFLECVQDMDHENMFWYRQDPGLGLRLIYFSYDVKMKEKGDIPEGYSVSREKKERFSLILESASTNQTSMYLCASSLLAGVRTGELFFGEGSRLTVL.

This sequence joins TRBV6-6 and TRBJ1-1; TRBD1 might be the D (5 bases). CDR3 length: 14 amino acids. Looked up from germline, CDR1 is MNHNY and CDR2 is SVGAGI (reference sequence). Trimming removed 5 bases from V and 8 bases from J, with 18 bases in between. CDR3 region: CASSRGPRLGEAFF. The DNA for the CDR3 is TGTGCCAGCAGTAGGGGACCGAGACTCGGGGAAGCTTTCTTT.

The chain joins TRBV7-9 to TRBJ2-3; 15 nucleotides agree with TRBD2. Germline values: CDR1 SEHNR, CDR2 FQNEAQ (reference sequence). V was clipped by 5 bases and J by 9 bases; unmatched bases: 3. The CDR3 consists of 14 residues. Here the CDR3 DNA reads TGTGCCAGCAGCCCCGGGACTAGCGGGAGGACGCAGTATTTT. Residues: CASSPGTSGRTQYF.

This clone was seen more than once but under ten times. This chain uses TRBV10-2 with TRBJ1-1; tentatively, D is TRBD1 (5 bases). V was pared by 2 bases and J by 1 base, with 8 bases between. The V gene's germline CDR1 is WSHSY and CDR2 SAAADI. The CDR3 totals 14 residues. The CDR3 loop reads CASSERGGNTEAFF. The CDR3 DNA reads TGCGCCAGCAGTGAGCGGGGGGGGAACACTGAAGCTTTCTTT.